One and the same sample provided the 22 T cell receptor beta chains below, sequenced in a study of cytomegalovirus exposure and HLA in healthy donors. Using immunoSEQ multiplex PCR, the repertoire was profiled, and TCRdb retains in-frame clones only, with some absent. The sample contains 200,000 or so clones, around 83% of which appear only once. The sequenced sample consisted of PBMCs. The receptor source for this set is a woman under 40 in good health and CMV-seropositive.

The J gene is TRBJ2-7, the V gene TRBV5-1; TRBD1 agrees at 9 bases. The junction had 6 bases not matched to a gene; V was cut back by 3 bases and J by 5 bases. The CDR3 has 14 amino acids. CDR1 is SGHRS, CDR2 YFSETQ, per germline. CDR3 residues: CASSSGQGHDEQYF. The CDR3 region has the DNA TGCGCCAGCAGCTCCGGACAGGGGCACGACGAGCAGTACTTC.

J is TRBJ1-5 and V is TRBV29-1, with D possibly TRBD1 on 5 matching bases. The CDR3 runs 15 residues. Germline values: CDR1 SQVTM, CDR2 ANQGSEA. The germline V and J ends were trimmed by 6 bases and 3 bases, with 18 bases remaining between them. The CDR3 DNA sequence: TGCAGCGTAGCACAGGCCCTAGGGTCCAATCAGCCCCAGCATTTT. Translation: CSVAQALGSNQPQHF. Full variable domain (missing parts from reference TRBV29-1 and TRBJ1-5): SAVISQKPSRDICQRGTSLTIQCQVDSQVTMMFWYRQQPGQSLTLIATANQGSEATYESGFVIDKFPISRPNLTFSTLTVSNMSPEDSSIYLCSVAQALGSNQPQHFGDGTRLSIL.

The chain combines TRBV28 with TRBJ1-2; tentatively, D is TRBD1 (6 bases). Trimming left V 10 bases short and J 2 bases short, with 17 bases between. The CDR3 length is 14 residues. From germline, CDR1 is MDHEN and CDR2 SYDVKM. The CDR3 reads CANSRGRDNYGYTF. The CDR3, as DNA: TGTGCCAACTCCAGGGGCCGGGACAACTATGGCTACACCTTC.

The chain carries TRBV5-4 and TRBJ2-1; no reliable D call. The germline CDR1 and CDR2 sequences are SGHNT and YYREEE (reference sequence). The CDR3 is 15 amino acids. Trimming shortened V by 4 bases and J by 0 bases, and 11 bases separated the two germline ends. CDR3 protein: CASSDDTSSYNEQFF. The CDR3 DNA reads TGTGCCAGCAGCGATGACACGAGCTCCTACAATGAGCAGTTCTTC.

The chain employs TRBV30 and TRBJ1-1, with 7 bases fitting TRBD1. The CDR3 consists of 15 residues. Germline assignment: CDR1 GTSNPN and CDR2 SVGIG (reference sequence). The J segment lost 8 bases and the V segment lost 1 base, leaving 13 bases of the junction unmatched. CDR3 nucleotides: TGTGCCTGGAGTGACGAGACAGGGCGGGATCGGGAAGCTTTCTTT. Encoded protein: CAWSDETGRDREAFF.

The chain combines TRBV5-1 with TRBJ1-4; D call uncertain. The CDR3 totals 14 residues. The germline gives CDR1 SGHRS, CDR2 YFSETQ. V lost 0 bases to trimming and J lost 5 bases, with 8 bases between them. CDR3 amino acids: CASSLDSWNEKLFF. In nucleotides, the CDR3 is TGCGCCAGCAGCTTGGACAGCTGGAATGAAAAACTGTTTTTT.

The genes are TRBV4-1 and TRBJ2-2, with TRBD1 matching over 8 bases. Germline CDR1 and CDR2: MGHRA and YSYEKL. V lost 3 bases to trimming and J lost 5 bases; unmatched junction nucleotides: 5. The CDR3 is made up of 15 amino acids. This chain's CDR3 is CASSHRRGQTGELFF. CDR3 DNA sequence: TGCGCCAGCAGCCACCGCAGGGGGCAAACCGGGGAGCTGTTTTTT.

The chain is built from TRBV27 and TRBJ2-1, with 8 bases identical to TRBD2. The CDR3 has 17 amino acids. V lost 7 bases, J lost 2 bases, and 13 bases stayed unmatched. The germline V gene encodes CDR1 MNHEY and CDR2 SMNVEV (reference sequence). The CDR3 nucleotides are TGTGCCAGCACCCTAGCTAACCCCGGGAGGGCCTACAATGAGCAGTTCTTC. Translated, it gives CASTLANPGRAYNEQFF.

The chain combines TRBV7-9 with TRBJ2-1; 10 bases map to TRBD2. From germline, CDR1 is SEHNR and CDR2 FQNEAQ (reference sequence). The CDR3 totals 16 residues. The junction had 15 bases not matched to a gene; V was cut back by 6 bases and J by 10 bases. CDR3 bases: TGTGCCAGCAGTTATTTAGCGGGAGGCCAGGGTTGGGAGCAGTTCTTC. It translates to CASSYLAGGQGWEQFF.

The J gene is TRBJ2-2, the V gene TRBV19; 9 bases map to TRBD1. Trimming cost V 6 bases and J 3 bases; bases outside gene matches: 2. The CDR3 sequence is 14 residues long. The germline V gene encodes CDR1 LNHDA and CDR2 SQIVND (reference sequence). The DNA for the CDR3 is TGTGCCAGTAGGGGACAGGGCGACACCGGGGAGCTGTTTTTT. Its protein product is CASRGQGDTGELFF. The variable domain in full, completed from reference TRBV19 and TRBJ2-2, reads DGGITQSPKYLFRKEGQNVTLSCEQNLNHDAMYWYRQDPGQGLRLIYYSQIVNDFQKGDIAEGYSVSREKKESFPLTVTSAQKNPTAFYLCASRGQGDTGELFFGEGSRLTVL.

This chain links TRBV5-6 with TRBJ2-7; D is undetermined. The CDR3 contains 15 residues. Between the trimmed V and J ends, which lost 5 bases and 0 bases, there was a span of 15 bases. Germline V lookup: CDR1 SGHDT, CDR2 YYEEEE. The CDR3 sequence is CASSHGSGYSYEQYF. CDR3 DNA sequence: TGTGCCAGCAGTCATGGGTCCGGGTACTCCTACGAGCAGTACTTC. Filled out from reference TRBV5-6 and TRBJ2-7, the complete variable domain reads DAGVTQSPTHLIKTRGQQVTLRCSPKSGHDTVSWYQQALGQGPQFIFQYYEEEERQRGNFPDRFSGHQFPNYSSELNVNALLLGDSALYLCASSHGSGYSYEQYFGPGTRLTVT.

The J gene is TRBJ2-1, the V gene TRBV2, with D tentatively TRBD2 (5 bases). V was cut by 8 bases and J by 8 bases, with 19 bases left in between. Germline V CDR1 and CDR2: SNHLY, FYNNEI. There are 14 residues in the CDR3. Written as DNA, the CDR3 is TGTGCCAGCCGCCTTCTCGTTGGGGAGCATGAGCAGTTCTTC. It yields the protein CASRLLVGEHEQFF.

Notes on this clone: The junction shows a germline mismatch at one end, possibly a read error. The V call is TRBV5-5, the J call TRBJ2-7, with 8 bases aligning to TRBD1. This CDR3 contains 14 residues. Germline assignment: CDR1 SGHKS and CDR2 YYEKEE (reference sequence). CDR3 DNA: TGTGCCAGCAGATTGGACAGGGAACTCTACGAGCAGTACTTC. This translates into CASRLDRELYEQYF.

V is TRBV5-8 and J is TRBJ2-1; D is uncertain. This CDR3 contains 16 residues. V dropped 1 base and J dropped 0 bases, with 11 bases sitting between them. The germline CDR1 and CDR2 sequences are SGHTS and YDEGEE. The CDR3 region has the DNA TGTGCCAGCAGCTTGTATCGGGTGAGCTCCTACAATGAGCAGTTCTTC. Translation gives CASSLYRVSSYNEQFF.

This chain links TRBV9 with TRBJ2-1; 8 nucleotides match TRBD2. V trimming: 4 bases; J trimming: 1 base; junction bases outside the gene matches: 4. The CDR3 consists of 15 residues. The germline V gene encodes CDR1 SGDLS and CDR2 YYNGEE. In DNA form, the CDR3 reads TGTGCCAGCAGCCCTAGCGGGCCTTCCTACAATGAGCAGTTCTTC. It translates to CASSPSGPSYNEQFF. Using reference TRBV9 and TRBJ2-1 for the parts outside the CDR3, the full variable domain is DSGVTQTPKHLITATGQRVTLRCSPRSGDLSVYWYQQSLDQGLQFLIQYYNGEERAKGNILERFSAQQFPDLHSELNLSSLELGDSALYFCASSPSGPSYNEQFFGPGTRLTVL.

This clone was counted between two and nine times. In nucleotides, the CDR3 is TGTGCCAGCAGTTTCCCGGGACAGGGCGAGGAGCTGTTTTTT. Encoded protein: CASSFPGQGEELFF. This chain joins TRBV6-5 and TRBJ2-2; 9 bases map to TRBD1. Germline-derived CDR1 and CDR2 are MNHEY and SVGAGI. Unmatched junction bases numbered 7, after V lost 4 bases and J lost 10 bases. The CDR3 has 14 residues.

This clone was picked up a small number of times. The DNA of the CDR3 is TGTGCCAGCAGTGGTGGAGGCTATGGCTACACCTTC. Translating gives CASSGGGYGYTF. The chain uses TRBV25-1 and TRBJ1-2; D call uncertain. Germline-derived CDR1 and CDR2 are MGHDK and SYGVNS. Trimming pared 4 bases from V and 4 bases from J, leaving 7 bases between. This CDR3 region has 12 residues.

The V gene is TRBV19, the J gene TRBJ2-3; D is perhaps TRBD2 (7 bases). The CDR3 length is 17 residues. V lost 7 bases to trimming and J lost 4 bases, with 24 bases between them. Germline loops: CDR1 LNHDA, CDR2 SQIVND (reference sequence). CDR3 sequence: CASIGGGAGPESDTQYF. The CDR3 DNA reads TGTGCCAGTATCGGGGGCGGAGCGGGACCCGAGTCAGATACGCAGTATTTT.

This chain uses TRBV25-1 with TRBJ1-1; 7 positions match TRBD1. V was pared by 4 bases and J by 2 bases, with 4 bases of the junction left unmatched. Germline values: CDR1 MGHDK, CDR2 SYGVNS. The CDR3 is made up of 14 amino acids. CDR3 sequence reads: CASSGQGFNTEAFF. The CDR3 region has the DNA TGTGCCAGCAGTGGACAGGGCTTTAACACTGAAGCTTTCTTT. Based on the CDR3 plus reference TRBV25-1 and TRBJ1-1, the full variable domain is EADIYQTPRYLVIGTGKKITLECSQTMGHDKMYWYQQDPGMELHLIHYSYGVNSTEKGDLSSESTVSRIRTEHFPLTLESARPSHTSQYLCASSGQGFNTEAFFGQGTRLTVV.

This chain links TRBV5-1 with TRBJ2-2; D is undetermined. V lost 0 bases and J lost 3, with 6 bases in between. The CDR3 has 14 residues. Per germline, CDR1 SGHRS and CDR2 YFSETQ. This chain's CDR3 is CASSLDSYTGELFF. DNA of the CDR3: TGCGCCAGCAGCTTGGACAGTTACACCGGGGAGCTGTTTTTT.

The chain is built from TRBV28 and TRBJ1-3; 9 bases line up with TRBD1. The CDR3 covers 15 residues. Losses at the gene ends were 6 bases for V and 8 bases for J; bases not matched to a gene: 11. CDR1 MDHEN and CDR2 SYDVKM come from the germline V gene. The chain's CDR3 is CASRTRDRVLDTIYF. As DNA, the CDR3 is TGTGCCAGCAGAACCCGGGACAGGGTTTTGGACACCATATATTTT. Filled out from reference TRBV28 and TRBJ1-3, the complete variable domain reads DVKVTQSSRYLVKRTGEKVFLECVQDMDHENMFWYRQDPGLGLRLIYFSYDVKMKEKGDIPEGYSVSREKKERFSLILESASTNQTSMYLCASRTRDRVLDTIYFGEGSWLTVV.

The chain joins TRBV2 to TRBJ2-2, with 11 bases matching TRBD2. The CDR3 length is 15 residues. CDR1 is SNHLY, CDR2 FYNNEI, per germline. The V segment lost 6 bases and the J segment 5 bases; nucleotides outside the gene matches: 5. The CDR3 DNA reads TGTGCCAGCAGCCCATCTAGCGGGAGGACCGGGGAGCTGTTTTTT. Its protein product is CASSPSSGRTGELFF.